These T cell receptor beta chains were read from a single sample in a study of molecular identifiers for immune sequencing clone quantification. Each CDR3 protein is one row after TCRdb ran MiXCR on the PCR reads. Of about half a million distinct CDR3 sequences detected, about 22% appear once; the ten largest clones hold 0.65% to 0.95%. Sequences were obtained from naive CD8+ T cells from blood, with Jurkat cell RNA spiked in. The receptors were sampled from a human donor in good health. Some libraries in this study had Jurkat cell RNA spiked in. The CDR3 runs from the conserved cysteine through the conserved F or W. A D gene is named only where the DNA matches it firmly. Only part of the rows carry a size: once, few, many, or a class if the clone is expanded.

d_call j_call clone_size v_call cdr3_nt cdr3_aa
TRBD2 TRBJ2-3 NA TRBV20-1 TGCAGTGCTAGAAGCGGGGTGGCAGATACGCAGTATTTT CSARSGVADTQYF
TRBD2 TRBJ2-4 few TRBV3-1 TGTGCCAGCAGCCAGGGGGACTACCTGGACAAAAACATTCAGTACTTC CASSQGDYLDKNIQYF
TRBD1 TRBJ2-2 NA TRBV27 TGTGCCAGCAGCACCGGGACAGGGAGGCTCAGCACCGGGGAGCTGTTTTTT CASSTGTGRLSTGELFF
NA TRBJ2-7 many TRBV12-3/TRBV12-4 TGTGCCAGCACTTTAGGGGTTTCCTACGAGCAGTACTTC CASTLGVSYEQYF
NA TRBJ2-4 NA TRBV4-2 TGTGCCAGCAGCCAAGACAGGGTCCTGGCGGCCAAAAACACTCAGTACTTC CASSQDRVLAAKNTQYF
TRBD2 TRBJ2-3 NA TRBV27 TGTGCCAGCACCATAGCGGGACACACAGATACGCAGTATTTT CASTIAGHTDTQYF
NA TRBJ2-7 few TRBV20-1 TGCAGTGCTAGTGACAGAAACTACGAGCAGTACTTC CSASDRNYEQYF
NA TRBJ1-4 few TRBV5-6 TGTGCCAGCAGCCGCAGCGACTCTAATGAAGAACTGTTTTTT CASSRSDSNEELFF
TRBD1 TRBJ2-7 many TRBV7-9 TGTGCCAGCAGCTTCAACTCCGGGACAGGGCCCTTTCTAAGCTCCTACGAGCAGTACTTC CASSFNSGTGPFLSSYEQYF
NA TRBJ2-2 many TRBV29-1 TGCAGCGTCCCGGGACCTGGGGGCACCGGGGAGCTGTTTTTT CSVPGPGGTGELFF
NA TRBJ2-7 few TRBV20-1 TGCAGTGCTAGGATGACTACCCCCTACTACGAGCAGTACTTC CSARMTTPYYEQYF
NA TRBJ1-5 NA TRBV2 TGTGCCAGCAGTGACAGGCGGGATCCCCAGCATTTT CASSDRRDPQHF
NA TRBJ2-7 few TRBV6-2/TRBV6-3 TGTGCCAGCAGTTATTCCGGGACACTAATTTCCTACGAGCAGTACTTC CASSYSGTLISYEQYF
TRBD2 TRBJ2-7 NA TRBV19 TGTGCCAGTAGTAGCGGGAGGGCCCGCGAGCAGTACTTC CASSSGRAREQYF
NA TRBJ2-1 NA TRBV29-1 TGCAGCTCCCAGGGGGGCAGGGGAAGTGATGAGCAGTTCTTC CSSQGGRGSDEQFF
NA TRBJ1-5 NA TRBV11-2 TGTGCCAGCAGCCCGGACAGCGATAGCAATCAGCCCCAGCATTTT CASSPDSDSNQPQHF
NA TRBJ2-1 few TRBV7-6 TGTGCCAGCAGCTTAGAAGGTCGTGGGGATGAGCAGTTCTTC CASSLEGRGDEQFF
TRBD2 TRBJ2-3 NA TRBV7-9 TGTGCCAGCAGCTCGGCCGCCTTAGCGGGATTGGCAGATACGCAGTATTTT CASSSAALAGLADTQYF
NA TRBJ1-1 NA TRBV27 TGTGCCAGCAGTTTTCAGGGGCAGGGCACTGAAGCTTTCTTT CASSFQGQGTEAFF
TRBD2 TRBJ2-1 few TRBV2 TGTGCCAGCAGTGAGACTAGCGGGGGTCTTGAGCAGTTCTTC CASSETSGGLEQFF
TRBD1 TRBJ1-1 few TRBV5-4 TGTGCCAGCAGCTTTCAGGGGGCGGAAAACACTGAAGCTTTCTTT CASSFQGAENTEAFF
NA TRBJ2-7 NA TRBV20-1 TGCAGTGCTAGAGATGATCCAGGGACCCACGAGCAGTACTTC CSARDDPGTHEQYF
NA TRBJ2-5 NA TRBV3-1 TGTGCCAGCAGCCTGTCGACAGCGTCACAAGAGACCCAGTACTTC CASSLSTASQETQYF
TRBD1 TRBJ2-5 few TRBV4-3 TGCGCCAGCAGCCAGAGTGAACAGGGGGCCTTTAGCCAAGAGACCCAGTACTTC CASSQSEQGAFSQETQYF
NA TRBJ2-6 NA TRBV7-3 TGTGCCAGCAGCGACCCACCGAGCTCTGGGGCCAACGTCCTGACTTTC CASSDPPSSGANVLTF
NA TRBJ1-5 NA TRBV23-1 TGCGCCAGCAGTCAACCCCGGCCAGGGCCGGGGCTTCCGGATCAGCCCCAGCATTTT CASSQPRPGPGLPDQPQHF
NA TRBJ2-5 NA TRBV7-2 TGTGCCAGCAGCTTAGTTTCAGGGGGGCACTTC CASSLVSGGHF
NA TRBJ1-1 many TRBV4-1 TGCGCCAGCAGCCAAGATCCGGGGGCGATAAACACTGAAGCTTTCTTT CASSQDPGAINTEAFF
NA TRBJ2-3 NA TRBV19 TGTGCCAGTAGTATGTTTAAGGCAGATACGCAGTATTTT CASSMFKADTQYF
NA TRBJ2-3 many TRBV27 TGTGCCAGCAGTTTTGCGGGGGCAACAGATACGCAGTATTTT CASSFAGATDTQYF
TRBD1 TRBJ2-1 NA TRBV7-2 TGTGCCAGCAGCCCAGACAGGGTTCACGATGAGCAGTTCTTC CASSPDRVHDEQFF
NA TRBJ1-2 few TRBV27 TGTGCCAGCAGTTTATATTGGACCGGTGGCTACACCTTC CASSLYWTGGYTF